This TCR beta chain originates from a study of T cell changes during pregnancy in multiple sclerosis. Germline V lookup: CDR1 MGHRA, CDR2 YSYEKL. The V and J ends lost 8 bases and 4 bases, in that order; junction bases with no gene match: 6. The CDR3 spans 15 residues. Sequenced by immunoSEQ multiplex PCR; TCRdb stores in-frame clones only, minus some. The repertoire consists of around 66,000 clones, with roughly 91% occurring once and the leading ten covering 2% to 2.5%. The chain links TRBV4-1 to TRBJ2-1, with 12 bases matching TRBD2. The receptor comes from a female donor in good health, enrolled as a control in a pregnancy study. Sequencing used peripheral blood, obtained in the third trimester of pregnancy. CDR3 in amino acids: CASLETSGSYNEQFF. Here the CDR3 DNA reads TGCGCCAGCCTCGAGACTAGCGGGAGTTACAATGAGCAGTTCTTC.